The 21 T cell receptor beta chains below all came from one sample that was sequenced in a study of cytomegalovirus exposure and HLA in healthy donors. The PCR ran on 60 Vbeta and 13 Jbeta primers. Sequenced by immunoSEQ multiplex PCR; TCRdb stores in-frame clones only, minus some. The table has about 160,000 clones, less than 90% seen once. Sequences were obtained from PBMCs. The receptor set was obtained from a man between 18 and 35 years old in good health and CMV-seronegative.

The V gene is TRBV6-4, the J gene TRBJ2-3; 9 nucleotides align to TRBD2. The CDR3 runs to 16 residues. V shed 2 bases, J shed 5 bases, and the junction held 8 bases outside the gene matches. Germline lookup yields CDR1 MRHNA and CDR2 SNTAGT. CDR3 amino acids: CASSDGAAGGQDTQYF. The CDR3 DNA follows: TGTGCCAGCAGTGACGGGGCGGCGGGGGGGCAAGATACGCAGTATTTT.

The chain combines TRBV5-6 with TRBJ1-2; D unclear. The length of the CDR3 is 18 residues. Germline-derived CDR1 and CDR2 are SGHDT and YYEEEE. Trimming pared 4 bases from V and 4 bases from J, leaving 26 bases between. The CDR3 spells CASSSLGVGWRTLYGYTF. The CDR3 DNA follows: TGTGCCAGCAGCAGTCTCGGGGTAGGTTGGAGAACCCTCTATGGCTACACCTTC.

J is TRBJ2-2 and V is TRBV7-9; 9 positions agree with TRBD1. There are 16 residues in the CDR3. Germline trimming cut 4 bases from V and 7 bases from J; bases unmatched to any gene: 10. The V gene's germline CDR1 is SEHNR and CDR2 FQNEAQ (reference sequence). This chain's CDR3 is CASSSRRTGENGELFF. The CDR3, as DNA: TGTGCCAGCAGCTCCCGCCGGACAGGGGAAAACGGGGAGCTGTTTTTT. Using reference TRBV7-9 and TRBJ2-2 for the parts outside the CDR3, the full variable domain is DTGVSQNPRHKITKRGQNVTFRCDPISEHNRLYWYRQTLGQGPEFLTYFQNEAQLEKSRLLSDRFSAERPKGSFSTLEIQRTEQGDSAMYLCASSSRRTGENGELFFGEGSRLTVL.

The genes are TRBV15 and TRBJ2-7; 9 nucleotides align to TRBD2. Trimming at V came to 5 bases and at J to 9 bases, leaving 11 bases not matched to a gene. There are 14 residues in the CDR3. CDR1 is LNHNV and CDR2 is YYDKDF in the germline V gene (reference sequence). CDR3 nucleotide sequence: TGTGCCACCAGCGACCCTAGCGGGGACCTTGGGCAGTACTTC. Translated, it gives CATSDPSGDLGQYF.

This clone was observed once. The chain employs TRBV7-2 and TRBJ2-3; TRBD1 agrees at 7 bases. The CDR3 runs 15 residues. Per the germline V gene, CDR1 is SGHTA and CDR2 is FQGNSA. Unmatched junction bases numbered 7, after V lost 4 bases and J lost 3 bases. CDR3 nucleotides: TGTGCCAGCAGCTATGACAGGGCTATGACAGATACGCAGTATTTT. Residues: CASSYDRAMTDTQYF.

This chain joins TRBV5-1 and TRBJ2-5; D might be TRBD2 (5 bases). V was shortened by 2 bases and J by 1 base, with 12 bases between the two germline ends. CDR1 is SGHRS, CDR2 YFSETQ, per germline. The CDR3 is 15 residues long. Here the CDR3 DNA reads TGCGCCAGCAGCTTCGGCGCGGGTACCCAAGAGACCCAGTACTTC. This encodes CASSFGAGTQETQYF. Filled out from reference TRBV5-1 and TRBJ2-5, the complete variable domain reads KAGVTQTPRYLIKTRGQQVTLSCSPISGHRSVSWYQQTPGQGLQFLFEYFSETQRNKGNFPGRFSGRQFSNSRSEMNVSTLELGDSALYLCASSFGAGTQETQYFGPGTRLLVL.

A single count supports this clone. The chain combines TRBV5-4 with TRBJ1-2; 7 nucleotides line up with TRBD1. The V gene end was trimmed by 7 bases and the J gene end by 3 bases; junction bases not matched to a gene: 6. Germline CDR1 SGHNT, CDR2 YYREEE (reference sequence). The CDR3 totals 13 residues. CDR3 nucleotide sequence: TGTGCCAGCCAGATTACAGGGGACTATGGCTACACCTTC. It yields the protein CASQITGDYGYTF.

In this sample, this clone turned up once. The chain has TRBV5-1 and TRBJ2-2; 9 positions agree with TRBD2. Trimming at V came to 3 bases and at J to 11 bases, leaving 8 bases not matched to a gene. The CDR3 contains 14 residues. Germline CDR1 and CDR2: SGHRS and YFSETQ. CDR3: CASSSGLAENELFF. CDR3 DNA: TGCGCCAGCAGCTCGGGACTAGCTGAAAATGAGCTGTTTTTT.

This clone was counted only a few times. This rearrangement joins TRBV19 to TRBJ2-7, with TRBD1 matching over 8 bases. Germline V gene lookup returns CDR1 LNHDA and CDR2 SQIVND (reference sequence). J lost 5 bases, V lost 7 bases, and 10 bases had no gene match. The CDR3 has 14 residues. The DNA for the CDR3 is TGTGCCAGTACCACTGGCGGACAGGGCCACGAGCAGTACTTC. Translated: CASTTGGQGHEQYF.

The V gene is TRBV15, the J gene TRBJ1-2, with D unresolved. The V gene's germline CDR1 is LNHNV and CDR2 YYDKDF (reference sequence). V dropped 1 base and J dropped 4 bases, with 16 bases sitting between them. The CDR3 has 16 residues. DNA for the CDR3: TGTGCCACCAGCAGAGGCAAGACAATCATTGGCTATGGCTACACCTTC. Translation: CATSRGKTIIGYGYTF.

The V gene is TRBV28, the J gene TRBJ2-2; 11 bases match TRBD1. The germline V gene encodes CDR1 MDHEN and CDR2 SYDVKM. J was trimmed by 5 bases and V by 8 bases; bases with no gene match: 4. This CDR3 region has 14 residues. In nucleotides, the CDR3 is TGTGCCAGCGGGGGGACAGGGGGTACCGGGGAGCTGTTTTTT. Amino acids: CASGGTGGTGELFF. The full variable domain, completed using reference TRBV28 and TRBJ2-2, is DVKVTQSSRYLVKRTGEKVFLECVQDMDHENMFWYRQDPGLGLRLIYFSYDVKMKEKGDIPEGYSVSREKKERFSLILESASTNQTSMYLCASGGTGGTGELFFGEGSRLTVL.

This chain joins TRBV19 and TRBJ1-1, with D maybe TRBD1 (5 bases). The ends were cut back, 0 bases at V and 1 base at J, with 12 bases in the middle. The V gene's germline CDR1 is LNHDA and CDR2 SQIVND (reference sequence). The CDR3 length is 16 residues. The CDR3 loop reads CASSIDRRVKNTEAFF. CDR3 sequence (DNA): TGTGCCAGTAGTATAGATCGCAGGGTAAAGAACACTGAAGCTTTCTTT.

This chain connects TRBV5-4 to TRBJ2-5, with TRBD2 as a possible D gene (6 bases). The CDR3 is 13 residues long. V was shortened by 1 base and J by 5 bases, with 9 bases between the two germline ends. Germline V CDR1 and CDR2: SGHNT, YYREEE (reference sequence). The CDR3 DNA reads TGTGCCAGCAGCTTGTACGGAGGGGAGACCCAGTACTTC. This gives the protein CASSLYGGETQYF.

The chain recombines TRBV7-6 with TRBJ1-5, with D uncertain. V shed 2 bases and J shed 9 bases, with 8 bases lying between them. The CDR3 totals 12 residues. Germline CDR1 and CDR2: SGHVS and FNYEAQ. The CDR3 DNA follows: TGTGCCAGCAGCTTACCCCCGGGGCCCCAGCATTTT. It encodes CASSLPPGPQHF.

The genes are TRBV6-4 and TRBJ1-1, with D hard to call. This CDR3 has 13 amino acids. Germline V gives CDR1 MRHNA, CDR2 SNTAGT. V was cut by 3 bases and J by 7 bases, with 12 bases left in between. The CDR3 here is CASSESLTGEAFF. In nucleotides, the CDR3 is TGTGCCAGCAGTGAGTCATTAACCGGTGAAGCTTTCTTT.

The table lists this clone with a few counts. The chain recombines TRBV6-5 with TRBJ1-1; D possibly corresponds to TRBD1 (5 bases). V was shortened by 4 bases and J by 4 bases, with 10 bases between the two germline ends. In germline, CDR1 is MNHEY, CDR2 SVGAGI. This CDR3 contains 13 residues. The CDR3 DNA sequence: TGTGCCAGCAGTTTATCGGGGGGCACTGAAGCTTTCTTT. It specifies CASSLSGGTEAFF.

The chain joins TRBV4-1 to TRBJ2-5, with 8 bases identical to TRBD1. The junction had 6 bases not matched to a gene; V was cut back by 1 base and J by 8 bases. CDR1 and CDR2 from the germline V gene are MGHRA and YSYEKL. The CDR3 has 14 amino acids. CDR3: CASSQGGTGPTQYF. The CDR3 coding sequence is TGCGCCAGCAGCCAAGGGGGGACAGGCCCAACCCAGTACTTC.

The chain combines TRBV19 with TRBJ2-7, with TRBD1 identical over 7 bases. Trimming at V came to 3 bases and at J to 2 bases, leaving 4 bases not matched to a gene. The germline CDR1 and CDR2 sequences are LNHDA and SQIVND (reference sequence). This CDR3 is built from 14 residues. The DNA for the CDR3 is TGTGCCAGTAGTATTCTAGGGACAGCCTACGAGCAGTACTTC. Protein sequence: CASSILGTAYEQYF. The full variable domain, in which reference TRBV19 and TRBJ2-7 provide the parts outside the CDR3, is DGGITQSPKYLFRKEGQNVTLSCEQNLNHDAMYWYRQDPGQGLRLIYYSQIVNDFQKGDIAEGYSVSREKKESFPLTVTSAQKNPTAFYLCASSILGTAYEQYFGPGTRLTVT.

The V gene is TRBV5-4, the J gene TRBJ2-4; 10 bases are a match to TRBD1. With V trimmed by 6 bases and J by 2 bases, 8 bases remained unmatched. In germline, CDR1 is SGHNT, CDR2 YYREEE (reference sequence). The CDR3 is made up of 16 amino acids. This CDR3 is CASTGGGQGTKNIQYF. The CDR3 region has the DNA TGTGCCAGCACCGGGGGGGGACAGGGGACCAAAAACATTCAGTACTTC.

The chain employs TRBV19 and TRBJ1-5; the D gene is possibly TRBD1 (5 bases). V dropped 4 bases and J dropped 7 bases, with 11 bases sitting between them. The CDR3 length is 13 residues. CDR1 and CDR2 from the germline V gene are LNHDA and SQIVND (reference sequence). CDR3 in amino acids: CASSTGLGQPQHF. CDR3 DNA sequence: TGTGCCAGTAGTACAGGGTTGGGGCAGCCCCAGCATTTT.

V gene TRBV7-9 combines with J gene TRBJ2-1; possibly TRBD2 for D (6 bases). Germline CDR1 SEHNR, CDR2 FQNEAQ (reference sequence). Trimming took off 7 bases at V and 5 bases at J, with 18 bases between the two ends. The CDR3 spans 15 residues. The CDR3 region has the DNA TGTGCCAGCACCGCGGGGCTAGTGATTAACAATGAGCAGTTCTTC. Encoded protein: CASTAGLVINNEQFF.